This T cell receptor beta chain was obtained from a study of T cell repertoires in cytomegalovirus infection. Background on the study: Indicated by public TCR beta signatures were CMV infection and matching HLA type.

TCRdb re-called the reads through MiXCR, storing one row per CDR3 protein. The sample lists some 170,000 distinct CDR3 sequences; about 18% were seen once. In its sample, this clonotype was seen many times. The TCR sequence derives from a human donor in good health (CMV status not recorded). Some clones in this sample may be carry-over from other donors' samples. Sequenced input: CD8+ T cells from PBMCs.

CDR3 in DNA: TGTGCCAGCAGTTGGTTGGGGACAGATACGCAGTATTTT. It is translated as CASSWLGTDTQYF. The V and J genes are TRBV7-2 and TRBJ2-3, with D hard to call. V dropped 6 bases and J dropped 3 bases, with 10 bases sitting between them. This CDR3 comprises 13 residues. Germline CDR1 reads SGHTA; CDR2 reads FQGNSA.